A single TCR beta chain is shown here with its context. Antigen specificity is unknown. The method was immunoSEQ multiplex PCR; TCRdb's version includes in-frame clones alone and lacks a portion of them. The sample yields some 69,000 clones, over 75% seen once. This record comes from a study of T cell responses to AZD1222 COVID-19 vaccine. Study-wide results and caveats: Mostly white British, mostly female donors; authors suggested clonal diversity may be underestimated.

Germline assignment: CDR1 SGHNT and CDR2 YYREEE (reference sequence). The CDR3 totals 13 residues. The ends were cut back, 5 bases at V and 4 bases at J, with 12 bases in the middle. This sequence joins TRBV5-4 and TRBJ1-2; D is unclear. This TCR was sampled from an adult in good health. The sample consisted of peripheral blood, taken on day 0 of AZD1222 vaccination. CDR3 protein: CASSSPTSYGYTF. CDR3 coding DNA: TGTGCCAGCAGTTCACCCACCAGCTATGGCTACACCTTC.